This T cell receptor beta chain is drawn from a study of OX40 agonist ivuxolimab in advanced cancers. Study in general: Ivuxolimab is an agonistic anti-OX40 (CD134) antibody, and patients were treated with it.

Patients were excluded for autoimmune disease history or systemic immunosuppression. Concerning this clone: Its antigen is not known.

The protocol was immunoSEQ multiplex PCR, while the TCRdb copy is restricted to in-frame clones and leaves out a portion. This sample has 100,000 to 110,000 clones, with around nine tenths found just once. Findings and limits, study-wide: The authors did not determine the antigen specificity of the expanded peripheral T cells. In general, CD8+ T cells held more expanded clones than CD4+ did, on average.

Sequences were derived from CD4+ or CD8+ T cells sorted from blood, sampled in a trial of the OX40 agonist ivuxolimab. This clonotype was obtained from an adult with an advanced solid tumor such as melanoma, head and neck, liver or kidney cancer.

This CDR3 reads CASSLRQVGTEAFF. DNA for the CDR3: TGTGCCAGCAGTTTGAGACAGGTCGGCACTGAAGCTTTCTTT. This chain links TRBV28 with TRBJ1-1; tentatively, D is TRBD1 (6 bases). CDR1 and CDR2 from the germline V gene are MDHEN and SYDVKM. This CDR3 is 14 amino acids long. Trimming cost V 3 bases and J 4 bases, with 12 bases left between them.